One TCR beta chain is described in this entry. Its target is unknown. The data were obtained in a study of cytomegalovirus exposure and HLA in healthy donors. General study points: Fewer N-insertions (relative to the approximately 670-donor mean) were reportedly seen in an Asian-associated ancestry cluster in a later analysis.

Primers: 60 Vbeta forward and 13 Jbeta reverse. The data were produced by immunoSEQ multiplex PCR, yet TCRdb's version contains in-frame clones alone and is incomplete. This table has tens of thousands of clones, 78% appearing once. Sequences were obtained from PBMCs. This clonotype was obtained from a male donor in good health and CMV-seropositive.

CDR3 in amino acids: CAWSLTGGGYQPQHF. CDR3 in DNA: TGTGCCTGGAGTCTGACAGGGGGCGGGTATCAGCCCCAGCATTTT. This chain links TRBV30 with TRBJ1-5, with TRBD1 identical over 10 bases. V gave up 2 bases and J gave up 5 bases; unmatched junction bases: 6. CDR1 and CDR2 (germline): GTSNPN, SVGIG (reference sequence). The CDR3 has 15 residues.